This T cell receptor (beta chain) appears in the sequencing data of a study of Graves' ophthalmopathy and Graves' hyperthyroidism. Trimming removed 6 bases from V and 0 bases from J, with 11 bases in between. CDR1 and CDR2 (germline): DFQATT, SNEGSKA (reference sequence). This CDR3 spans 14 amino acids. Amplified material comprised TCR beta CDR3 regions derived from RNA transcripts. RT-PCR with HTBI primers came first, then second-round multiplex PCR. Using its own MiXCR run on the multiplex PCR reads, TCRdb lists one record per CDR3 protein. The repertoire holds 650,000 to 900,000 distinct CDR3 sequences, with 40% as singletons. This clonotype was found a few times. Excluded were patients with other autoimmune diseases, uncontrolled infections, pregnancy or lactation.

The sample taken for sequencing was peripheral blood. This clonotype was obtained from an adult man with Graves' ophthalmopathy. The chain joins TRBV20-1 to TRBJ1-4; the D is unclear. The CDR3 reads CSARGPATNEKLFF. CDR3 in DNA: TGCAGTGCCCGAGGACCCGCAACTAATGAAAAACTGTTTTTT.